This paragraph reports one T cell receptor (beta chain). The antigen is unknown. Graft specimens yielded both intraepithelial and lamina propria lymphocytes. This sample stems from a study of graft-versus-host responses after intestinal transplantation. Study-wide background: Multivisceral, liver-intestinal, or isolated intestinal grafts were transplanted into recipients. Every one of the recipients received anti-thymocyte globulin induction and afterwards took tacrolimus and steroids for about 3 years. Points from the study as a whole: Graft-versus-host to host-versus-graft clonal ratios in allografts were high in patients with graft-donor T cell macrochimerism. Recipient marrow harbored GvH clones, some of which surfaced first in ileum or blood.

CDR1 SGHRS and CDR2 YFSETQ come from the germline V gene. The CDR3 covers 16 residues. Trimming took 4 bases from V and 0 from J, leaving 17 bases between them. Sequenced by immunoSEQ multiplex PCR; TCRdb stores in-frame clones only, minus some. The sample holds approximately 14,000 clones; under 80% are singletons and the top ten take more than 7%. The sample consisted of ileum tissue, taken less than 700 days after intestinal transplantation. The chain joins TRBV5-1 to TRBJ2-7; the D gene is possibly TRBD2 (6 bases). The source of this sequence is a human patient who received an intestinal transplant, so some T cells may come from the graft donor. The DNA of the CDR3 is TGCGCCAGCAGCCCTAGGAGCGCGGGGCCCTCCTACGAGCAGTACTTC. Protein: CASSPRSAGPSYEQYF.